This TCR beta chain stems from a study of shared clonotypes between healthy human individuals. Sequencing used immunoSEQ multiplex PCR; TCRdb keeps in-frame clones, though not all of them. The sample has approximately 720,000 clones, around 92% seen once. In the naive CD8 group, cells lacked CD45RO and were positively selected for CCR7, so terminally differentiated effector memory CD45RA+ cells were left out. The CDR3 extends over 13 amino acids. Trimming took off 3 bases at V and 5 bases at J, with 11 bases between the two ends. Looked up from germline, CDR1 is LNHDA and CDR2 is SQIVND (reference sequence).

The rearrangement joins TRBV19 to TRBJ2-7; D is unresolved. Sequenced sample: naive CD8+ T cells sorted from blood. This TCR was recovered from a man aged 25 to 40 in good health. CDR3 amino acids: CASSISTPHEQYF. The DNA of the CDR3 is TGTGCCAGTAGTATCTCTACCCCGCACGAGCAGTACTTC.